This entry lists 21 T cell receptor beta chains sequenced from one sample in a study of beta chain features in type 1 diabetes. Isolated RNA was reverse transcribed in full, so expressed TCRB transcripts were sequenced. Only in-frame clones appear in the TCRdb table, and some are missing; sequencing was by immunoSEQ multiplex PCR. The data hold under 400,000 clones, with approximately 12% observed a single time. Sequencing was done on a sample of naive CD4+ T cells from blood. The source is a man between 18 and 35 years old in good health.

The chain recombines TRBV18 with TRBJ1-1, with TRBD1 matching 7 bases. The trim removed 6 bases at V and 8 bases at J, leaving 15 bases unmatched. This CDR3 has 15 amino acids. Germline V gene sequence: CDR1 KGHSH, CDR2 LQKENI. DNA of the CDR3: TGTGCCAGCTCCCCGGGACAGCGACACTTGATGGAAGCTTTCTTT. Protein sequence: CASSPGQRHLMEAFF.

This clone was observed a few times. The chain joins TRBV28 to TRBJ2-7; TRBD1 matches 8 bases. CDR3 length equals 14 residues. From germline, CDR1 is MDHEN and CDR2 SYDVKM. With V trimmed by 4 bases and J by 3 bases, 5 bases remained unmatched. CDR3 coding DNA: TGTGCCAGCAGTTCAGGGGGCTCTAACTACGAGCAGTACTTC. It translates to CASSSGGSNYEQYF.

The chain couples TRBV6-6 to TRBJ2-2, with TRBD1 matching over 7 bases. The CDR3 consists of 14 residues. Germline CDR1 MNHNY, CDR2 SVGAGI (reference sequence). V lost 10 bases and J lost 2; bases outside the gene matches: 7. For the CDR3, the DNA is TGTGCCACCAAGACAGGGCCTAACACCGGGGAGCTGTTTTTT. Its protein product is CATKTGPNTGELFF.

This clone was seen a few times. V usage is TRBV11-2 and J usage is TRBJ2-3; 8 bases fit TRBD1. V gave up 5 bases and J gave up 0 bases; unmatched junction bases: 7. Germline lookup yields CDR1 SGHAT and CDR2 FQNNGV. The CDR3 is 16 amino acids. Here the CDR3 reads CASSRTGQPSTDTQYF. DNA for the CDR3: TGTGCCAGCAGCCGGACAGGGCAGCCTAGCACAGATACGCAGTATTTT.

The V call is TRBV11-2, the J call TRBJ2-7; D possibly corresponds to TRBD1 (5 bases). V was cut by 5 bases and J by 4 bases, with 18 bases left in between. The CDR3 totals 15 residues. The germline V gene encodes CDR1 SGHAT and CDR2 FQNNGV. CDR3 bases: TGTGCCAGCAGCCTCAGGGCGGCAGACACTTACGAGCAGTACTTC. This encodes CASSLRAADTYEQYF.

This clone was observed a handful of times. The rearrangement links TRBV6-5 to TRBJ1-2; D uncertain. V was pared by 0 bases and J by 5 bases, with 10 bases between. This CDR3 contains 14 residues. The germline CDR1 and CDR2 sequences are MNHEY and SVGAGI. The CDR3 protein is CASSYSWQDYGYTF. CDR3 nucleotide sequence: TGTGCCAGCAGTTACTCCTGGCAGGATTATGGCTACACCTTC.

In DNA, the CDR3 is TGCAGCGTTGCCACTAGTAATCGCGATACGCAGTATTTT. Its translation: CSVATSNRDTQYF. J is TRBJ2-3 and V is TRBV29-1; a weak D match, TRBD2 (5 bases). The germline V gene has CDR1 SQVTM and CDR2 ANQGSEA. With 4 bases removed from V and 6 bases from J, the gap between germline ends came to 14 bases. CDR3 size: 13 residues.

The rearrangement uses TRBV11-2 and TRBJ2-1; 9 bases are a match to TRBD1. The CDR3 loop spans 15 amino acids. CDR1 is SGHAT and CDR2 is FQNNGV in the germline V gene. V lost 0 bases to trimming and J lost 4 bases; unmatched junction nucleotides: 1. The chain's CDR3 is CASSLEGQGYNEQFF. Written as DNA, the CDR3 is TGTGCCAGCAGCTTAGAGGGACAGGGATACAATGAGCAGTTCTTC.

This clone appeared a few times. The CDR3 DNA follows: TGTGCCAGCAGCCGAGGACTCAGGGAAAAACTGTTTTTT. This encodes CASSRGLREKLFF. J is TRBJ1-4 and V is TRBV7-8, with unresolved D. Germline V gene data show CDR1 as SGHVS and CDR2 as FQNEAQ. Trimming removed 5 bases at V and 8 bases at J, with 12 bases between. This CDR3 region has 13 residues.

This clone has a handful of counts. The chain recombines TRBV7-2 with TRBJ2-7; a weak D match, TRBD1 (6 bases). Trimming pared 4 bases from V and 9 bases from J, leaving 16 bases between. This CDR3 has 13 residues. Germline CDR1 SGHTA, CDR2 FQGNSA. The CDR3 DNA reads TGTGCCAGCAGCTCGAGACAGGCTGCCCGGCAGTACTTC. Residues: CASSSRQAARQYF.

The table lists this clone with a few counts. The chain is built from TRBV7-3 and TRBJ2-1, with 11 bases lining up with TRBD2. The CDR3 is made up of 15 amino acids. Germline-derived CDR1 and CDR2 are SGHTA and FQGTGA. V trimming: 5 bases; J trimming: 8 bases; junction bases outside the gene matches: 8. CDR3 amino acids: CASSQGLAGSDEQFF. CDR3 nucleotides: TGTGCCAGCAGCCAAGGACTAGCGGGTTCCGATGAGCAGTTCTTC.

J is TRBJ2-7 and V is TRBV10-3, with 12 bases matching TRBD2. The CDR3 is made up of 14 amino acids. Trimming removed 6 bases from V and 4 bases from J; junction bases left unmatched: 4. Germline V gene data show CDR1 as ENHRY and CDR2 as SYGVKD. CDR3: CAIRPGTSGYEQYF. The CDR3 nucleotides read TGTGCCATCAGACCCGGGACTAGCGGGTACGAGCAGTACTTC.

This clone turned up a few times. The chain is built from TRBV7-2 and TRBJ1-4; D is ambiguous. V was trimmed by 3 bases and J by 11 bases, leaving 16 bases between them. Germline-derived CDR1 and CDR2 are SGHTA and FQGNSA. The CDR3 loop spans 14 amino acids. CDR3 nucleotide sequence: TGTGCCAGCAGCTTGGTTGGGAGTCCGAACAAACTGTTTTTT. This translates into CASSLVGSPNKLFF. Full variable domain (rest looked up from reference TRBV7-2 and TRBJ1-4): GAGVSQSPSNKVTEKGKDVELRCDPISGHTALYWYRQSLGQGLEFLIYFQGNSAPDKSGLPSDRFSAERTGGSVSTLTIQRTQQEDSAVYLCASSLVGSPNKLFFGSGTQLSVL.

This chain connects TRBV7-2 to TRBJ2-3; TRBD1 matches 7 bases. The germline V gene has CDR1 SGHTA and CDR2 FQGNSA. The CDR3 loop spans 11 amino acids. The CDR3 DNA sequence: TGTGGGACAGGCTACACAGATACGCAGTATTTT. Its protein is CGTGYTDTQYF.

This sequence joins TRBV6-1 and TRBJ2-7; D is possibly TRBD1 (6 bases). Germline V CDR1 and CDR2: MNHNS, SASEGT. V gave up 2 bases and J gave up 5 bases, with 10 bases separating them. This CDR3 contains 13 residues. This CDR3 is CASSEQGMDEQYF. CDR3 nucleotide sequence: TGTGCCAGCAGTGAACAGGGGATGGACGAGCAGTACTTC.

There are a few counts of this clone. This rearrangement joins TRBV5-4 to TRBJ2-3; D perhaps matches TRBD2 (5 bases). CDR1 and CDR2 (germline): SGHNT, YYREEE (reference sequence). The CDR3 spans 16 residues. The V gene lost 4 bases and the J gene lost 3 bases, with 18 bases spanning the gap. In DNA form, the CDR3 reads TGTGCCAGCAGCACTGCTGGGAGATCGAGAACAGATACGCAGTATTTT. It is translated as CASSTAGRSRTDTQYF.

This clone was seen once. The CDR3, as DNA: TGCGCCAGCAGCCGGGACATAAGAACCGGGGAGCTGTTTTTT. Translation gives CASSRDIRTGELFF. The gene calls are TRBV5-1 and TRBJ2-2; D may be TRBD1 (6 bases). The length of the CDR3 is 14 residues. V shed 4 bases and J shed 5 bases, with 12 bases lying between them. Germline CDR1 reads SGHRS; CDR2 reads YFSETQ.

The chain employs TRBV4-3 and TRBJ1-2; 7 nucleotides line up with TRBD1. The CDR3 is 17 residues long. The trim removed 1 base at V and 4 bases at J, leaving 12 bases unmatched. Germline V gives CDR1 LGHNA, CDR2 YSLEER. CDR3 in DNA: TGCGCCAGCAGCCAAGGTGCCGACAGGGTCGGACTCTATGGCTACACCTTC. Its translation: CASSQGADRVGLYGYTF.

The chain recombines TRBV4-3 with TRBJ2-7, with TRBD1 matching 7 bases. Trimming at V came to 3 bases and at J to 4 bases, leaving 12 bases not matched to a gene. Germline V gives CDR1 LGHNA, CDR2 YSLEER. This CDR3 spans 16 amino acids. Written as DNA, the CDR3 is TGCGCCAGCAGCCATGCCGGACAGGTCCCACCGTACGAGCAGTACTTC. Protein: CASSHAGQVPPYEQYF.

Comments on this clone: This sample also contains other DNA sequences that code for the same CDR3. The rearrangement links TRBV9 to TRBJ1-2; no reliable D call. V was cut by 0 bases and J by 0 bases, with 3 bases left in between. CDR1 is SGDLS and CDR2 is YYNGEE in the germline V gene. The CDR3 is 13 amino acids. CDR3 bases: TGTGCCAGCAGCGTAGATACTAACTATGGCTACACCTTC. Residues: CASSVDTNYGYTF.

Here the CDR3 reads CASSLRGTGELFF. The CDR3 region has the DNA TGTGCCAGTAGCCTCAGGGGAACCGGGGAGCTGTTTTTT. J is TRBJ2-2 and V is TRBV19, with D possibly TRBD1 on 6 matching bases. Germline values: CDR1 LNHDA, CDR2 SQIVND (reference sequence). V was trimmed by 6 bases and J by 5 bases, leaving 10 bases between them. The CDR3 covers 13 residues.